Presented here are 26 T cell receptor beta chains from one specimen sequenced in a study of blood T cell repertoires in COVID-19 (dated by TCRdb to about 2020). The receptor library was made with the immunoSEQ multiplex PCR assay. What TCRdb holds here is the immuneACCESS table cut down to in-frame rearrangements. Part of the clones is not present; checked against another copy, under half of the missing clones reflect an unresolved V gene, and the others are unexplained. The table for this sample lists about 90,000 clones; around nine tenths of them were counted only once. The biggest ten clones account for about 1.8% of the sample. The sequencing sample was made of peripheral blood. All receptors derive from a man older than 75 with acute or convalescent COVID-19.

The V gene is TRBV6-5, the J gene TRBJ1-1, with D possibly TRBD1 on 5 matching bases. Trimming stripped 2 bases from V and 3 bases from J, with 10 bases between. CDR3 size: 14 residues. CDR1 is MNHEY and CDR2 is SVGAGI in the germline V gene. In DNA, the CDR3 is TGTGCCAGCAGTTACAGGGGCCCGGACACTGAAGCTTTCTTT. Protein sequence: CASSYRGPDTEAFF.

The chain couples TRBV5-1 to TRBJ2-7, with a tentative D call TRBD2 (6 bases). The CDR3 has 15 amino acids. The germline gives CDR1 SGHRS, CDR2 YFSETQ. The germline V and J ends were trimmed by 6 bases and 2 bases, with 18 bases remaining between them. In nucleotides, the CDR3 is TGCGCCAGCAAGGGTTCGGGAGTCTCGGCCTACGAGCAGTACTTC. Its protein is CASKGSGVSAYEQYF.

The genes are TRBV21-1 and TRBJ2-1; TRBD2 is the table's D call and was not checked against the DNA. TRBV21-1 is described as a pseudogene. This CDR3 contains 15 residues. The CDR3 DNA reads TGTGCCAGCAGCCTCCCTCCGAGGACCTACAATGAGCAGTTCTTC. It is translated as CASSLPPRTYNEQFF.

The sample holds a few counts of this clone. The rearrangement uses TRBV10-3 and TRBJ1-2; TRBD1 might be the D (6 bases). The V end was cut by 2 bases, the J end by 2 bases, with 15 bases between. The CDR3 extends over 16 amino acids. CDR1 and CDR2 (germline): ENHRY, SYGVKD. The CDR3 DNA follows: TGTGCCATCAGTGAGGCGCCGGACAGACGGAACTATGGCTACACCTTC. It is translated as CAISEAPDRRNYGYTF.

This clone has only one observation. The chain has TRBV25-1 and TRBJ2-2; the D is unclear. V was pared by 2 bases and J by 2 bases, with 6 bases between. The CDR3 runs to 14 residues. Germline V gives CDR1 MGHDK, CDR2 SYGVNS. The CDR3: CASSEHRNTGELFF. The CDR3 DNA is TGTGCCAGCAGTGAACACAGAAACACCGGGGAGCTGTTTTTT.

The chain recombines TRBV6-5 with TRBJ1-1, with TRBD1 matching over 7 bases. Germline lookup yields CDR1 MNHEY and CDR2 SVGAGI. V lost 7 bases, J lost 1 base, and 9 bases stayed unmatched. The CDR3 length is 15 residues. CDR3 residues: CASKGRRGQNTEAFF. The CDR3 DNA reads as TGTGCCAGCAAGGGAAGAAGGGGGCAGAACACTGAAGCTTTCTTT.

The J gene is TRBJ2-7, the V gene TRBV28, with 10 bases aligning to TRBD2. The ends lost 8 bases at V and 6 bases at J; junction bases unmatched: 10. Germline V gene sequence: CDR1 MDHEN, CDR2 SYDVKM. This CDR3 comprises 14 residues. The DNA of the CDR3 is TGTGCCAGCGAAGGGGGGACTAGCGTTTCCGAGCAGTACTTC. Its translation: CASEGGTSVSEQYF.

The V gene is TRBV7-2, the J gene TRBJ1-1; 8 nucleotides match TRBD1. The CDR3 length is 12 residues. Per the germline V gene, CDR1 is SGHTA and CDR2 is FQGNSA. The ends lost 0 bases at V and 11 bases at J; junction bases unmatched: 2. Here the CDR3 DNA reads TGTGCCAGCAGCTTAGCGGACAGGGTCGCTTTCTTT. Its translation: CASSLADRVAFF.

The V and J genes are TRBV5-6 and TRBJ1-1; TRBD1 agrees at 8 bases. CDR3 size: 16 residues. Germline assignment: CDR1 SGHDT and CDR2 YYEEEE. Trimming took 4 bases from V and 1 from J; bases not matched to a gene: 9. CDR3 in DNA: TGTGCCAGCAGCGCAGGGGGCCCTACTAAGAACACTGAAGCTTTCTTT. Protein product: CASSAGGPTKNTEAFF.

This chain uses TRBV7-8 with TRBJ2-5, with TRBD2 matching over 10 bases. V lost 5 bases and J lost 4; bases outside the gene matches: 1. The length of the CDR3 is 13 residues. CDR1 is SGHVS, CDR2 FQNEAQ, per germline. The CDR3 here is CASSRTSGETQYF. CDR3 bases: TGTGCCAGCAGCCGGACTAGCGGAGAGACCCAGTACTTC.

This chain links TRBV10-3 with TRBJ1-4; tentatively, D is TRBD1 (5 bases). The CDR3 consists of 13 residues. Between the trimmed V and J ends, which lost 2 bases and 8 bases, there was a span of 9 bases. Germline-derived CDR1 and CDR2 are ENHRY and SYGVKD. For the CDR3, the DNA is TGTGCCATCAGTGAGGGGGCGCGGGAAAAACTGTTTTTT. Amino acids: CAISEGAREKLFF.

In its sample, this clone was seen a few times. The chain is built from TRBV19 and TRBJ2-7; 9 nucleotides match TRBD1. The CDR3 has 11 residues. Germline CDR1 and CDR2: LNHDA and SQIVND (reference sequence). Here the CDR3 reads CASSIVDRGEV. As DNA, the CDR3 is TGTGCCAGTAGTATAGTCGACAGGGGGGAGGTC.

This chain uses TRBV7-2 with TRBJ2-1; weak D call: TRBD1 (6 bases). The CDR3 covers 13 residues. Germline loops: CDR1 SGHTA, CDR2 FQGNSA. V was cut by 6 bases and J by 4 bases, with 10 bases left in between. The chain's CDR3 is CASRRTAYNEQFF. The CDR3 bases are TGTGCCAGCAGGCGGACAGCATACAATGAGCAGTTCTTC.

The chain couples TRBV5-4 to TRBJ1-4; D remains ambiguous. V lost 1 base and J lost 4, with 8 bases in between. This CDR3 comprises 14 residues. From germline, CDR1 is SGHNT and CDR2 YYREEE (reference sequence). The CDR3 protein is CASSLRQFNEKLFF. The CDR3 bases are TGTGCCAGCAGCTTGAGACAATTTAATGAAAAACTGTTTTTT.

The CDR3 DNA follows: TGTGCCAGCAGTTTATCAGGCGGGAGGCCCCTAAGGTACGAGCAGTACTTC. The encoded protein is CASSLSGGRPLRYEQYF. This chain joins TRBV27 and TRBJ2-7; 8 bases match TRBD2. Germline assignment: CDR1 MNHEY and CDR2 SMNVEV (reference sequence). With V trimmed by 0 bases and J by 4 bases, 11 bases remained unmatched. This CDR3 is built from 17 residues.

The rearrangement joins TRBV6-2 or TRBV6-3 to TRBJ1-6; D perhaps matches TRBD1 (6 bases). In germline, CDR1 is MNHEY, CDR2 SVGEGT. The CDR3 spans 15 residues. V was cut by 4 bases and J by 6 bases, with 13 bases left in between. CDR3 residues: CASSSGVLGNSPLHF. The CDR3 DNA reads as TGTGCCAGCAGTTCAGGGGTTCTCGGTAATTCACCCCTCCACTTT.

V and J are TRBV5-4 and TRBJ2-7, with D maybe TRBD1 (6 bases). Trimming removed 4 bases at V and 6 bases at J, with 23 bases between. The germline CDR1 and CDR2 sequences are SGHNT and YYREEE (reference sequence). The CDR3 is made up of 16 amino acids. CDR3 nucleotide sequence: TGTGCCAGCAGCCGATATCGTGGGGAGCCGACAGGCGAGCAGTACTTC. It is translated as CASSRYRGEPTGEQYF. The whole variable domain, filled in from reference TRBV5-4 and TRBJ2-7, reads ETGVTQSPTHLIKTRGQQVTLRCSSQSGHNTVSWYQQALGQGPQFIFQYYREEENGRGNFPPRFSGLQFPNYSSELNVNALELDDSALYLCASSRYRGEPTGEQYFGPGTRLTVT.

This chain links TRBV4-2 with TRBJ2-3; TRBD2 matches at 7 bases. V shed 0 bases, J shed 6 bases, and the junction held 15 bases outside the gene matches. This CDR3 has 18 amino acids. The germline V gene encodes CDR1 LGHNA and CDR2 YNFKEQ. For the CDR3, the DNA is TGTGCCAGCAGCCAAGATGAAATAGCGGGCCCCCCTGGGGATACGCAGTATTTT. Its protein product is CASSQDEIAGPPGDTQYF.

The V call is TRBV24-1, the J call TRBJ1-5, with D perhaps TRBD1 (5 bases). Germline assignment: CDR1 KGHDR and CDR2 SFDVKD. V was cut by 5 bases and J by 2 bases, with 9 bases left in between. The CDR3 has 14 amino acids. The CDR3 is CATSAGVGNQPQHF. DNA of the CDR3: TGTGCCACCAGTGCGGGGGTCGGCAATCAGCCCCAGCATTTT.

This rearrangement joins TRBV6-5 to TRBJ2-5; D possibly corresponds to TRBD1 (6 bases). CDR1 and CDR2 (germline): MNHEY, SVGAGI. CDR3 length equals 13 residues. In DNA, the CDR3 is TGTGCATCTAAGGGGGTCGGTCCCGAGACCCAGTACTTC. It codes for CASKGVGPETQYF.

The J gene is TRBJ2-7, the V gene TRBV28; D possibly corresponds to TRBD2 (6 bases). V dropped 3 bases and J dropped 6 bases, with 12 bases sitting between them. The CDR3 length is 13 residues. Germline CDR1 and CDR2: MDHEN and SYDVKM. The CDR3 DNA reads as TGTGCCAGCAGTTTCCGGGGGAGCAGCGAGCAGTACTTC. It yields the protein CASSFRGSSEQYF.

This rearrangement joins TRBV6-5 to TRBJ2-7; perhaps TRBD2 as D (5 bases). The germline V gene encodes CDR1 MNHEY and CDR2 SVGAGI. The V gene lost 6 bases and the J gene lost 6 bases, with 21 bases spanning the gap. CDR3 length: 15 residues. CDR3 nucleotide sequence: TGTGCCAGCAGCTCTCCCCCTAGAATAGGAGGCGAGCAGTACTTC. It specifies CASSSPPRIGGEQYF.

The gene calls are TRBV6-5 and TRBJ2-7, with 9 bases identical to TRBD1. Trimming cost V 6 bases and J 2 bases; bases outside gene matches: 5. The germline V gene has CDR1 MNHEY and CDR2 SVGAGI. This CDR3 contains 14 residues. In nucleotides, the CDR3 is TGTGCCAGCAGGCCGGGACAGGGTCCCTACGAGCAGTACTTC. It specifies CASRPGQGPYEQYF.

V is TRBV6-2 or TRBV6-3 and J is TRBJ1-2, with a tentative D call TRBD1 (6 bases). This CDR3 contains 14 residues. Germline V gene sequence: CDR1 MNHEY, CDR2 SVGEGT. Trimming removed 5 bases from V and 3 bases from J, with 13 bases in between. CDR3 DNA: TGTGCCAGCAGTCTCCCCCAGGGGTACTATGGCTACACCTTC. Translated, it gives CASSLPQGYYGYTF.

This sequence joins TRBV2 and TRBJ1-3; no reliable D call. Trimming shortened V by 2 bases and J by 2 bases, and 7 bases separated the two germline ends. Germline V gives CDR1 SNHLY, CDR2 FYNNEI. The CDR3 length is 14 residues. The CDR3, as DNA: TGTGCCAGCAGTGAACGCCAGGCTGGAAACACCATATATTTT. Translation: CASSERQAGNTIYF.

The chain joins TRBV3-1 (or the pseudogene TRBV3-2) to TRBJ1-5; TRBD1 might be the D (6 bases). The CDR3 is 17 residues long. CDR1 is LGHDT and CDR2 is YNNKEL in the germline V gene (reference sequence). V was clipped by 4 bases and J by 1 base, with 17 bases between them. The CDR3 region is CASSPMAAGVSNQPQHF. The CDR3 region has the DNA TGTGCCAGCAGCCCGATGGCGGCAGGGGTAAGCAATCAGCCCCAGCATTTT.